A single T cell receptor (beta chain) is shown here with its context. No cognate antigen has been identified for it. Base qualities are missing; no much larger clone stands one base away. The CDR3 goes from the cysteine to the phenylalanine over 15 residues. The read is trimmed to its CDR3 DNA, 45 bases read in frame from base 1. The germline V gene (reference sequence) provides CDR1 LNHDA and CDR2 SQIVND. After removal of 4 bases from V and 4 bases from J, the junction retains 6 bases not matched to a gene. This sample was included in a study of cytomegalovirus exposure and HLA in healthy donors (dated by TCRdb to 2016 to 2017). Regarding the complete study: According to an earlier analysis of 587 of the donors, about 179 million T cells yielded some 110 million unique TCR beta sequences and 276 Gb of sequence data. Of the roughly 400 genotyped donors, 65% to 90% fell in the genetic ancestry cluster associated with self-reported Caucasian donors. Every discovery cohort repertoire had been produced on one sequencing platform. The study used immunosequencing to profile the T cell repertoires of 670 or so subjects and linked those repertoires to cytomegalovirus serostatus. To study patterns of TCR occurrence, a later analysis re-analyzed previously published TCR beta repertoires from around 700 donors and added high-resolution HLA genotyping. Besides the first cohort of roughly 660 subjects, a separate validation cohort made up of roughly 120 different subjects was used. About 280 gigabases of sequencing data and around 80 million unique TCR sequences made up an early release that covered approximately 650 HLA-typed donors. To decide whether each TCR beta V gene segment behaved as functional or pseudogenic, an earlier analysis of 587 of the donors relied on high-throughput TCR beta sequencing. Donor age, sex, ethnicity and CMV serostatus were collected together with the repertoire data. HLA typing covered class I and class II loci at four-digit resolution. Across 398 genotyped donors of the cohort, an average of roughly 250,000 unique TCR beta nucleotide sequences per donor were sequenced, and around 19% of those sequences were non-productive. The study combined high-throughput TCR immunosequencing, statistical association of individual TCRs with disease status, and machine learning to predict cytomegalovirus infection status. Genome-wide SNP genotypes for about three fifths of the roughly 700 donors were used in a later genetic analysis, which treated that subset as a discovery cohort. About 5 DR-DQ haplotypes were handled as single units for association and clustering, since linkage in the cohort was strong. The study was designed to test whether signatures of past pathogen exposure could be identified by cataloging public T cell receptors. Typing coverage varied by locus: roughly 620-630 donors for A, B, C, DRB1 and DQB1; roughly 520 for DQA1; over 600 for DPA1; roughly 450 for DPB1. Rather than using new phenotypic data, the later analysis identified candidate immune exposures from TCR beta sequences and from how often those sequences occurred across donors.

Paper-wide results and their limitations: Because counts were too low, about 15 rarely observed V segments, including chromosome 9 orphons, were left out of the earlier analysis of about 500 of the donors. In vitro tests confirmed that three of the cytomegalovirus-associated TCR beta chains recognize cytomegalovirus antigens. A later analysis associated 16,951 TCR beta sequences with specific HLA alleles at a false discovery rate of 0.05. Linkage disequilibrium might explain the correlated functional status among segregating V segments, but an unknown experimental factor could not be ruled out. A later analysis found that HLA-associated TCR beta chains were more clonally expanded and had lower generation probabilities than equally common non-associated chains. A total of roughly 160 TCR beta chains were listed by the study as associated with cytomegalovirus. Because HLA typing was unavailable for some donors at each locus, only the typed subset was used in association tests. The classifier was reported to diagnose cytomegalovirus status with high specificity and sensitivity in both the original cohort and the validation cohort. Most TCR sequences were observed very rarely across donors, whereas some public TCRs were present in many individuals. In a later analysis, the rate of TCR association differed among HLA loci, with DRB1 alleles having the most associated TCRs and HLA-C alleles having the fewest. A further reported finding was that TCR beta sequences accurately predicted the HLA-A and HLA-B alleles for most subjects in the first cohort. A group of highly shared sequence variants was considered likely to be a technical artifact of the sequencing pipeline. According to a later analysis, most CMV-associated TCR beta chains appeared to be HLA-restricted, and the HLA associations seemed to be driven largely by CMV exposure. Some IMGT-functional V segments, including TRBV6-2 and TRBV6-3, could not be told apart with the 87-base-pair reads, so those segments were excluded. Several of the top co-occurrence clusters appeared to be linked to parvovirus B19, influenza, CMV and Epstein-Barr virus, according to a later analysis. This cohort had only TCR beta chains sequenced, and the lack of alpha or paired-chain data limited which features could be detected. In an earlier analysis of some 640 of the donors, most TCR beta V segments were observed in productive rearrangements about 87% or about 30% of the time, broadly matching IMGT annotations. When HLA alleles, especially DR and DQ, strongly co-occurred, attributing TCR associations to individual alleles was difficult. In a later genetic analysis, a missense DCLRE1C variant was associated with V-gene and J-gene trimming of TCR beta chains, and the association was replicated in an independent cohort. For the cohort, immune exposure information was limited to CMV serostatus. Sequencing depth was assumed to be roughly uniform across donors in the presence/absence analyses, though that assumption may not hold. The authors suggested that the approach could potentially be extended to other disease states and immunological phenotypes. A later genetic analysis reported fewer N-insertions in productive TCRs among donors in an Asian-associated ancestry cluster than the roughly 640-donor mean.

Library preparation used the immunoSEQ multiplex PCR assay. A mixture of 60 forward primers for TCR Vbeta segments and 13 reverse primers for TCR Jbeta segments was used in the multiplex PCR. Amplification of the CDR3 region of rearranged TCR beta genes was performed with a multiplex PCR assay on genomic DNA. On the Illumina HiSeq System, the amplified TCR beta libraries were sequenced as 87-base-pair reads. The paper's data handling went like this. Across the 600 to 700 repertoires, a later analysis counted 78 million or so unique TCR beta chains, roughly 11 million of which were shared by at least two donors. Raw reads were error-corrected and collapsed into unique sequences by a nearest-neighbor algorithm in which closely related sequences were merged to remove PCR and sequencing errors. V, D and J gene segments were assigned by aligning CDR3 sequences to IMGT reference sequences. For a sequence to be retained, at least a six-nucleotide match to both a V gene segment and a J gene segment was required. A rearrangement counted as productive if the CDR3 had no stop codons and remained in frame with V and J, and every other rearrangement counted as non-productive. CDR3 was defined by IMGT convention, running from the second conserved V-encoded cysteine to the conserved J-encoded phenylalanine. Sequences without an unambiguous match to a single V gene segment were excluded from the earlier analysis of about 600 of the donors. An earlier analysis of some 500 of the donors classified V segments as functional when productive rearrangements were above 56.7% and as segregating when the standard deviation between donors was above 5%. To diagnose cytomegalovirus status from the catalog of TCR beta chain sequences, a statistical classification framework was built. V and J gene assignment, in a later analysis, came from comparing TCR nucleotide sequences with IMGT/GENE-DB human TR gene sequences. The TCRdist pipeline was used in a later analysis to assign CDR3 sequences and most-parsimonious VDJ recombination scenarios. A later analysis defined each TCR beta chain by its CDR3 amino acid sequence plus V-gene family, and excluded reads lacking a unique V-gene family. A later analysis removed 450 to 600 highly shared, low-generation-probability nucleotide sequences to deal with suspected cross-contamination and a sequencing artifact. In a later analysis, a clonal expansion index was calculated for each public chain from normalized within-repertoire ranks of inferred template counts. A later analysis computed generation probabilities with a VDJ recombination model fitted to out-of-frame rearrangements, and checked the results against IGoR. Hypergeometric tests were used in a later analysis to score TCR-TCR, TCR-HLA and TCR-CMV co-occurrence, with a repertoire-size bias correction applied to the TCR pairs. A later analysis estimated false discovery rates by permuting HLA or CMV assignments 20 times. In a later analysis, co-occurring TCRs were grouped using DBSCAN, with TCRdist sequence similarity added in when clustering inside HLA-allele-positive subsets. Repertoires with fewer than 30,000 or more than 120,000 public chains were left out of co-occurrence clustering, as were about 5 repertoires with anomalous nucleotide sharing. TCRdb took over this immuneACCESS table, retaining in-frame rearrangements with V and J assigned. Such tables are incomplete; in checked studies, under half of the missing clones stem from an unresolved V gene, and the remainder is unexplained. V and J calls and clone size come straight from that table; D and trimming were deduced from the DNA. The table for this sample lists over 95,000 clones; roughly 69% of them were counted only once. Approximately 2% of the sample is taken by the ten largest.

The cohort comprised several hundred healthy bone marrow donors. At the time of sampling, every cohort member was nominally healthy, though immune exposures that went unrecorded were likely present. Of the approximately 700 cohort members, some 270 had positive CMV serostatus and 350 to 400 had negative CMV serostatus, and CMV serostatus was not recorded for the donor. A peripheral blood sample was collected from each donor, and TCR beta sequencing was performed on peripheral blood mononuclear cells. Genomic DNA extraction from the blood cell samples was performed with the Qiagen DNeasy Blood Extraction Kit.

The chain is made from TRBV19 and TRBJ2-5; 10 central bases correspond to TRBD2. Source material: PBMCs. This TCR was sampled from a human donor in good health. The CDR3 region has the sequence CASSTGLAVRETQYF. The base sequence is TGTGCCAGTAGTACCGGACTAGCGGTTAGAGAGACCCAGTACTTC.